These 21 T cell receptor beta chains share one sample of origin, sequenced in a study of blood T cells in healthy people across ages. With a J-beta primer mix and a sample-barcoded 5' primer, a second PCR ran 7 to 11 cycles. TCRdb fed the 5' RACE reads into MiXCR, producing one record per CDR3 protein. The sample lists 800,000 or so distinct CDR3 sequences; around 25% were seen once. This same sample was also part of a study on T cells of mothers and their children.

Specimen: blood. Receptors originate from a boy aged 5-17 years in good health.

The chain uses TRBV20-1 and TRBJ2-7, with D perhaps matching TRBD2 (5 bases). CDR1 DFQATT and CDR2 SNEGSKA come from the germline V gene (reference sequence). This CDR3 has 13 amino acids. Deletions cut 2 bases from V and 2 bases from J, with 10 bases between. The CDR3 sequence is CSARTRGTYEQYF. DNA for the CDR3: TGCAGTGCTAGAACTAGAGGCACCTACGAGCAGTACTTC.

This chain links TRBV29-1 with TRBJ2-1, with D possibly TRBD1 on 6 matching bases. The assigned J gene may be wrong: the sequence end matches TRBJ2-7 better. Germline V gives CDR1 SQVTM, CDR2 ANQGSEA. The CDR3 consists of 17 residues. The CDR3 reads CSVEDQIEGVSGYEQYF. The CDR3 DNA sequence: TGCAGCGTTGAAGATCAGATAGAGGGGGTTTCGGGCTACGAGCAGTACTTC.

The chain uses TRBV28 and TRBJ2-3, with no clear D. Trimming cost V 6 bases and J 0 bases, with 16 bases left between them. This CDR3 has 16 residues. The V gene's germline CDR1 is MDHEN and CDR2 SYDVKM. The CDR3 sequence: CASSSPHVGSTDTQYF. CDR3 DNA sequence: TGTGCCAGCAGCTCACCTCATGTTGGAAGCACAGATACGCAGTATTTT. Based on the CDR3 plus reference TRBV28 and TRBJ2-3, the full variable domain is DVKVTQSSRYLVKRTGEKVFLECVQDMDHENMFWYRQDPGLGLRLIYFSYDVKMKEKGDIPEGYSVSREKKERFSLILESASTNQTSMYLCASSSPHVGSTDTQYFGPGTRLTVL.

CDR3 residues: CASSQAFSGQPQHF. The CDR3, as DNA: TGTGCCAGCAGCCAGGCGTTCAGCGGTCAGCCCCAGCATTTT. The chain combines TRBV3-1 with TRBJ1-5; no clear D gene. V gave up 3 bases and J gave up 6 bases, with 12 bases separating them. Germline V gene sequence: CDR1 LGHDT, CDR2 YNNKEL (reference sequence). The CDR3 covers 14 residues.

This clonotype was counted between two and nine times. The V and J genes are TRBV29-1 and TRBJ2-1; 13 positions match TRBD2. This CDR3 comprises 14 residues. The germline gives CDR1 SQVTM, CDR2 ANQGSEA. With V trimmed by 6 bases and J by 5 bases, 4 bases remained unmatched. This CDR3 is CSVSGLAGDNEQFF. CDR3 in DNA: TGCAGCGTATCCGGACTAGCGGGGGACAATGAGCAGTTCTTC.

This clonotype has just a few counts. The CDR3 loop is CASSEWSAYEQYF. The CDR3 DNA is TGTGCCAGCAGTGAATGGTCAGCCTACGAGCAGTACTTC. The rearrangement joins TRBV25-1 to TRBJ2-7; unclear D gene. The V gene lost 1 base and the J gene lost 2 bases, with 6 bases spanning the gap. Germline loops: CDR1 MGHDK, CDR2 SYGVNS. This CDR3 contains 13 residues.

This chain uses TRBV5-1 with TRBJ2-7, with 12 bases lining up with TRBD2. Per germline, CDR1 SGHRS and CDR2 YFSETQ. The CDR3 loop spans 16 amino acids. V lost 4 bases and J lost 3; bases outside the gene matches: 8. The CDR3 is CASSRTAGLAGYEQYF. The CDR3 nucleotides are TGCGCCAGCAGCCGAACAGCGGGACTAGCGGGCTACGAGCAGTACTTC.

This rearrangement joins TRBV28 to TRBJ1-2; D is perhaps TRBD1 (5 bases). The CDR3 runs 15 residues. Trimming removed 5 bases from V and 5 bases from J, with 18 bases in between. Germline-derived CDR1 and CDR2 are MDHEN and SYDVKM. This CDR3 reads CASSRTGTLLYGYTF. The DNA of the CDR3 is TGTGCCAGCAGTCGAACCGGGACGCTTCTTTATGGCTACACCTTC.

This clonotype was counted ten times or more. The chain couples TRBV29-1 to TRBJ2-7; D unresolved. This CDR3 has 12 amino acids. The germline CDR1 and CDR2 sequences are SQVTM and ANQGSEA. V was cut by 0 bases and J by 3 bases, with 6 bases left in between. The CDR3 sequence is CSVEDGLYEQYF. CDR3 DNA: TGCAGCGTTGAAGATGGCCTCTACGAGCAGTACTTC.

Concerning this clonotype itself: One end of the junction does not line up with germline, which may come from a read error. The chain uses TRBV20-1 and TRBJ1-4; TRBD1 matches 8 bases. This CDR3 is 15 amino acids long. Per the germline V gene, CDR1 is DFQATT and CDR2 is SNEGSKA (reference sequence). The CDR3 DNA reads TGCAGTGCTAGATCAGACAGGGGAAGTAATGAAAAACTGCTTTTT. Translation: CSARSDRGSNEKLLF.

This clonotype has more than one count but fewer than ten. The chain links TRBV10-3 to TRBJ1-1, with D unresolved. The germline CDR1 and CDR2 sequences are ENHRY and SYGVKD. This CDR3 region has 12 residues. The V end was cut by 1 base, the J end by 2 bases, with 2 bases between. The CDR3 region is CAISEYNTEAFF. The CDR3 DNA follows: TGTGCCATCAGTGAGTACAACACTGAAGCTTTCTTT.

In its sample, this clonotype was seen a few times. V usage is TRBV7-3 and J usage is TRBJ1-1, with D perhaps TRBD1 (5 bases). This CDR3 comprises 14 residues. Trimming removed 5 bases at V and 1 base at J, with 11 bases between. Germline values: CDR1 SGHTA, CDR2 FQGTGA. The CDR3: CASSQQGRNTEAFF. The CDR3 DNA reads TGTGCCAGCAGCCAGCAGGGTCGGAACACTGAAGCTTTCTTT.

This clonotype was picked up a small number of times. The V and J genes are TRBV3-1 and TRBJ2-3, with TRBD2 matching 10 bases. Germline trimming cut 0 bases from V and 5 bases from J; bases unmatched to any gene: 8. CDR1 is LGHDT and CDR2 is YNNKEL in the germline V gene (reference sequence). The CDR3 consists of 17 residues. Here the CDR3 DNA reads TGTGCCAGCAGCCAAGAGCGGCTAGCGGGGGCCGGAGATACGCAGTATTTT. Amino acid sequence: CASSQERLAGAGDTQYF.

This clonotype has only a few counts. The chain's CDR3 is CASSVQGYNEQFF. The CDR3 region has the DNA TGTGCCAGCAGCGTACAGGGCTACAATGAGCAGTTCTTC. The V gene is TRBV9, the J gene TRBJ2-1; D may be TRBD1 (5 bases). V lost 1 base and J 3 bases, leaving 5 bases between the germline ends. CDR3 length equals 13 residues. Per the germline V gene, CDR1 is SGDLS and CDR2 is YYNGEE.

This chain connects TRBV27 to TRBJ2-7, with D perhaps matching TRBD1 or TRBD2 (5 bases each). The CDR3 loop spans 13 amino acids. Trimming left V 3 bases short and J 4 bases short, with 10 bases between. Germline lookup yields CDR1 MNHEY and CDR2 SMNVEV (reference sequence). The CDR3 nucleotides read TGTGCCAGCAGTTTCTTGGGGGAGTACGAGCAGTACTTC. As protein: CASSFLGEYEQYF.

There are a few counts of this clonotype. The genes are TRBV7-9 and TRBJ1-2; maybe TRBD1 (6 bases). The CDR3 sequence is 15 residues long. The V end was cut by 4 bases, the J end by 4 bases, with 16 bases between. Germline V gene data show CDR1 as SEHNR and CDR2 as FQNEAQ (reference sequence). CDR3 in amino acids: CASSSREGDRYGYTF. For the CDR3, the DNA is TGTGCCAGCAGCTCCCGGGAGGGGGATCGCTATGGCTACACCTTC. Full variable domain (remainder filled in from reference TRBV7-9 and TRBJ1-2): DTGVSQNPRHKITKRGQNVTFRCDPISEHNRLYWYRQTLGQGPEFLTYFQNEAQLEKSRLLSDRFSAERPKGSFSTLEIQRTEQGDSAMYLCASSSREGDRYGYTFGSGTRLTVV.

Worth noting for this clonotype: At one end the junction does not follow the germline gene, possibly because of a read error. The genes are TRBV19 and TRBJ2-1; TRBD1 matches at 7 bases. The V gene's germline CDR1 is LNHDA and CDR2 SQIVND (reference sequence). The CDR3 is made up of 13 amino acids. This CDR3 reads CASRRGQQETQHF. The DNA of the CDR3 is TGTGCCAGTAGAAGGGGACAGCAAGAGACCCAGCACTTC.

This rearrangement joins TRBV11-2 to TRBJ2-1; D is ambiguous. CDR1 is SGHAT and CDR2 is FQNNGV in the germline V gene. The CDR3 runs to 14 residues. The germline V and J ends were trimmed by 4 bases and 0 bases, with 7 bases remaining between them. The CDR3 sequence: CASSSGNSYNEQFF. Here the CDR3 DNA reads TGTGCCAGCAGCTCAGGCAACTCCTACAATGAGCAGTTCTTC.

There are a few counts of this clonotype. J is TRBJ2-5 and V is TRBV29-1; the D is unclear. With the DNA end fitting TRBJ2-1 better, the J assignment may be wrong. The CDR3 spans 12 residues. Per germline, CDR1 SQVTM and CDR2 ANQGSEA. The CDR3 loop is CSVDQSHNEQFF. The CDR3 nucleotides read TGCAGCGTTGACCAGTCCCACAATGAGCAGTTCTTC.

The V gene is TRBV29-1, the J gene TRBJ2-1; 7 nucleotides agree with TRBD1. This CDR3 has 16 residues. The germline CDR1 and CDR2 sequences are SQVTM and ANQGSEA. Trimming at V came to 3 bases and at J to 0 bases, leaving 8 bases not matched to a gene. CDR3 loop: CSVEGINRGSYNEQFF. The CDR3 DNA is TGCAGCGTTGAGGGGATAAACAGGGGCTCCTACAATGAGCAGTTCTTC.

The chain links TRBV20-1 to TRBJ2-1; 11 bases map to TRBD2. The CDR3 sequence is 14 residues long. Germline V lookup: CDR1 DFQATT, CDR2 SNEGSKA (reference sequence). The J segment lost 5 bases and the V segment lost 4 bases, leaving 4 bases of the junction unmatched. The CDR3 spells CSAKTSGANNEQFF. The CDR3 nucleotides are TGCAGTGCTAAGACTAGCGGGGCCAACAATGAGCAGTTCTTC.